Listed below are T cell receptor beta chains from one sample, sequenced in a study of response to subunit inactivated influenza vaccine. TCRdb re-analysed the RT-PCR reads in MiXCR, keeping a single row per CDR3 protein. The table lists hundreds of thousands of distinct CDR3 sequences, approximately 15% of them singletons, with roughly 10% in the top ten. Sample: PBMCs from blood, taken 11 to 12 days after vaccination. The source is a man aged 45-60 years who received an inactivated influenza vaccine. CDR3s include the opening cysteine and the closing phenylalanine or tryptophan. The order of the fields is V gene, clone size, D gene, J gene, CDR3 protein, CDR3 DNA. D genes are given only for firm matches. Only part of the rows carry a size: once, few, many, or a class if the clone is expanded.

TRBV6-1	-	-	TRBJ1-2	CASSQLVLHPNNYGYTF	TGTGCCAGTTCCCAGTTGGTTCTCCACCCAAATAACTATGGCTACACCTTC
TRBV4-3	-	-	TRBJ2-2	CASSQDGIRVTGELFF	TGCGCCAGCAGCCAAGATGGTATAAGGGTCACCGGGGAGCTGTTTTTT
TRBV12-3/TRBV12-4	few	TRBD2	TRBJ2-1	CASRGGGAFGNEQFF	TGTGCCAGCAGAGGCGGGGGGGCCTTCGGCAATGAGCAGTTCTTC
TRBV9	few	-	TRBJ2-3	CASSVGTTTDTQYF	TGTGCCAGCAGCGTAGGCACTACGACAGATACGCAGTATTTT
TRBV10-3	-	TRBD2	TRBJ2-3	CAIRSGTSPSDTQYF	TGTGCCATCAGGTCCGGGACTAGCCCTTCAGATACGCAGTATTTT
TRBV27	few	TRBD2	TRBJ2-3	CASSFMTSGGADTQYF	TGTGCCAGCAGTTTCATGACTAGCGGAGGGGCGGATACGCAGTATTTT
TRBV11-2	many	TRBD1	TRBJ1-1	CASSPMTGWDTEAFF	TGTGCCAGCAGCCCCATGACAGGGTGGGACACTGAAGCTTTCTTT
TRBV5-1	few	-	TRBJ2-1	CASSLGTGELSYNEQFF	TGCGCCAGCAGCTTGGGCACGGGGGAACTCTCCTACAATGAGCAGTTCTTC
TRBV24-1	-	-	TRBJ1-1	CATAPGDGNTEAFF	TGTGCCACCGCCCCAGGGGACGGGAACACTGAAGCTTTCTTT
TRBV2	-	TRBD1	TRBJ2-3	CASSERQGRTDTQYF	TGTGCCAGCAGTGAAAGACAGGGGAGGACAGATACGCAGTATTTT
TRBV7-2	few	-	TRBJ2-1	CASSLMGPYNEQFF	TGTGCCAGCAGCTTAATGGGACCTTACAATGAGCAGTTCTTC
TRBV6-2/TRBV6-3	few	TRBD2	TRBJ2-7	CASSKGTSGTSEQYF	TGTGCCAGCAGCAAAGGGACTAGCGGGACTAGCGAGCAGTACTTC
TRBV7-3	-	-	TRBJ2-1	CASSLTFSNEQFF	TGTGCCAGCAGCTTAACGTTTAGTAATGAGCAGTTCTTC
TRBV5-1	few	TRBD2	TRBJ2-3	CASSTSGKDTQYF	TGCGCCAGCAGCACTAGCGGGAAAGATACGCAGTATTTT
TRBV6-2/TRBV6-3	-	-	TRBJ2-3	CASSYSLADTQYF	TGTGCCAGCAGTTACTCATTAGCAGATACGCAGTATTTT
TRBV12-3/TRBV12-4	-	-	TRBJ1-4	CASSRVGGAEKLFF	TGTGCCAGCAGTAGAGTTGGGGGGGCTGAAAAACTGTTTTTT